The clone carrying this T cell receptor (beta chain) was seen ten or more times. The source of the sample is a study of low-dose radiotherapy and immunotherapy resistance in tumors. Overall study context: Members of Cohort 2 were treated with 1 Gy per fraction every two weeks; their total was 13 Gy over 26 weeks. First-strand cDNA relied on TRAV- and TRBV-specific primers spanning alpha and beta chains.

Amplification of TCRs used a constant-region primer and V-primer adapter for about 20 PCR cycles. TCRdb called the reads again in MiXCR, with one record for every CDR3 protein. The top ten hold roughly 6.2% of the sample, which has tens of thousands of distinct CDR3 sequences, about 10% seen once. As for time point: before trial treatment. Along with nivolumab and ipilimumab, donors received aspirin, low-dose cyclophosphamide and low-dose radiotherapy. Those eligible were patients bearing advanced solid tumors lacking tumor-infiltrating lymphocytes. The source of this sequence is a female donor with ovarian cancer. The sequencing here drew on PBMCs, taken before treatment.

Written as DNA, the CDR3 is TGTGCCAGCAGCAGAGGGGGGGCCTACGAGCAGTACTTC. It translates to CASSRGGAYEQYF. V and J are TRBV12-3 or TRBV12-4 and TRBJ2-7; TRBD2 is a possible D gene (7 bases). V lost 6 bases and J 2 bases, leaving 11 bases between the germline ends. The CDR3 contains 13 residues.